The entry below describes one TCR beta chain. The antigen is not known. The data derive from a study of cytomegalovirus exposure and HLA in healthy donors. Study conclusions and caveats: About 87% or about 30% of the time was how often most TCR beta V segments were productive, according to an earlier analysis.

Primers included in the PCR were 60 Vbeta and 13 Jbeta primers. Measured with immunoSEQ multiplex PCR; TCRdb has only the in-frame clones, and not every one. The sample records about 84,000 clones, around 78% being singletons. V gave up 8 bases and J gave up 3 bases; unmatched junction bases: 13. This CDR3 spans 15 amino acids. Germline-derived CDR1 and CDR2 are MNHEY and SMNVEV (reference sequence). The chain uses TRBV27 and TRBJ2-7; 7 bases are a match to TRBD1. The specimen was PBMCs. This sequence originates from a male donor in good health and CMV-seropositive. The CDR3 sequence is CASSLGRGPYYEQYF. Written as DNA, the CDR3 is TGTGCCAGCTCTTTGGGAAGGGGGCCTTACTACGAGCAGTACTTC.